This T cell receptor beta chain was identified in a study of blood T cell repertoires in COVID-19. Turning to the study itself: Italy, Spain and the United States were the sources of the convalescent and acute COVID-19 samples. PBMCs, B-cell-depleted T cells, or T cells were the source of the cDNA or gDNA that made up the material.

This clone is classed as medium-sized (0.01 to 0.1%). In the source study's methods: For nucleated cells, counts were estimated from reference gene primer amplification. Assay used: immunoSEQ multiplex PCR; TCRdb lists only in-frame clones, some missing. That table is the source of V, J and clone size, and D and trimming were worked out from the DNA. Here the sample spans fewer than 60,000 clones, around 84% being singletons. The CDR3 consists of 16 residues. Germline V lookup: CDR1 SGHKS, CDR2 YYEKEE (reference sequence). V lost 4 bases and J lost 6; bases outside the gene matches: 10. The sequencing sample was made of peripheral blood. The sequence came from a human donor in a cohort sampled during active COVID-19. J is TRBJ2-2 and V is TRBV5-5; 9 nucleotides agree with TRBD1. CDR3 loop: CASSPFQDRGAGELFF. CDR3 DNA sequence: TGTGCCAGCAGCCCGTTCCAGGACAGGGGCGCCGGGGAGCTGTTTTTT.